Listed below are T cell receptor beta chains from one sample, sequenced in a study of blood T cell repertoires in COVID-19. Using immunoSEQ multiplex PCR, the repertoire was profiled, and TCRdb retains in-frame clones only, with some absent. The table includes about 210,000 clones, more than 65% detected once. Sequenced sample: peripheral blood. These receptors all come from a man aged 35 to 55 who had recovered from COVID-19. Each CDR3 is given with its conserved first and last residue. A D gene is named only where the DNA matches it firmly. A clone size is listed for some rows: how often the clone was seen (once, few, many), or a class if it is expanded.

TRBJ2-1 | NA | NA | TRBV11-3 | TGTGCCAGCAGCTTAGATCGCGGGAACTACAATGAGCAGTTCTTC | CASSLDRGNYNEQFF
TRBJ2-2 | NA | TRBD2 | TRBV14 | TGTGCCAGCAGCCAAGGGAGGAGAGCTAGCGGGAGACCCGGGGAGCTGTTTTTT | CASSQGRRASGRPGELFF
TRBJ1-2 | few | TRBD1 | TRBV4-3 | TGCGCCAGCAGCCTCGGACAGGCGAACCTCTATGGCTACACCTTC | CASSLGQANLYGYTF
TRBJ1-1 | NA | TRBD1 | TRBV3-1/TRBV3-2 | TGTGCCAGCAGCCACAGGGACAGGGGGAACACTGAAGCTTTCTTT | CASSHRDRGNTEAFF
TRBJ2-2 | NA | NA | TRBV4-3 | TGCGCCAGCAGCCAAGCGGGGTATTCCGGGGAGCTGTTTTTT | CASSQAGYSGELFF
TRBJ2-3 | NA | NA | TRBV9 | TGTGCCAGCAGCGTAGCCAGAGGGAGCACAGATACGCAGTATTTT | CASSVARGSTDTQYF
TRBJ2-2 | NA | NA | TRBV6-5 | TGTGCCAGCAGTTACTCTAAACAGAACACCGGGGAGCTGTTTTTT | CASSYSKQNTGELFF
TRBJ2-7 | NA | NA | TRBV11-2 | TGTGCCAGCAGCTCTCCTACGGGAACCTACGAGCAGTACTTC | CASSSPTGTYEQYF
TRBJ1-6 | NA | NA | TRBV30 | TGTGCCTGGAAACCCCACAGCAATTCACCCCTCCACTTT | CAWKPHSNSPLHF
TRBJ2-3 | NA | TRBD2 | TRBV3-1/TRBV3-2 | TGTGCCAGCAGCCACCTGTTGACTAGCGGGAGGGCCGGAGGAGATACGCAGTATTTT | CASSHLLTSGRAGGDTQYF
TRBJ2-1 | NA | TRBD2 | TRBV30 | TGTGCCTGGAGTCCTAGCGGGAGCTACAATGAGCAGTTCTTC | CAWSPSGSYNEQFF
TRBJ1-5 | NA | NA | TRBV5-6 | TGTGCCAGCAGCTTCCAGACAGGCGGACAGCCCCAGCATTTT | CASSFQTGGQPQHF
TRBJ2-5 | NA | NA | TRBV6-1 | TGTGCCAGCAGTGAACTTAGTGAGACCCAGTACTTC | CASSELSETQYF
TRBJ2-4 | NA | NA | TRBV2 | TGTGCCAGCAGTGGAAATCGGGACATTCAGTACTTC | CASSGNRDIQYF
TRBJ1-5 | NA | TRBD1 | TRBV5-1 | TGCGCCAGCAGCCCGGGGGCGTCGACAGGGGGTTTGCATCAGCCCCAGCATTTT | CASSPGASTGGLHQPQHF
TRBJ2-7 | NA | NA | TRBV7-9 | TGTGCCAGCAGCTTAATCAGTCGCGAGCAGTACTTC | CASSLISREQYF
TRBJ1-1 | NA | TRBD1 | TRBV19 | TGTGCCAGTAGTACGCCGGGACAGGGGCCAGCAGCTTTCTTT | CASSTPGQGPAAFF
TRBJ2-7 | NA | NA | TRBV3-1/TRBV3-2 | TGTGCCAGCAGCCAAGCAGCAGCGGGACATCTTCAATTC | CASSQAAAGHLQF
TRBJ1-1 | NA | NA | TRBV5-6 | TGTGCCAGCAGCTTCATTTCTGGGGCGAACACTGAAGCTTTCTTT | CASSFISGANTEAFF
TRBJ2-2 | NA | NA | TRBV5-1 | TGCGCCAGCAGCTTGGACAGTTCTAACGGGGAGCTGTTTTTT | CASSLDSSNGELFF
TRBJ2-7 | NA | TRBD2 | TRBV4-3 | TGCGCCAGCAGCCAAGACTGGCGGGGGGTGTACGAGCAGTACTTC | CASSQDWRGVYEQYF
TRBJ2-7 | NA | TRBD1 | TRBV30 | TGTGCCTGGAGTACCACCCTGGGACAGTCATCCTACGAGCAGTACTTC | CAWSTTLGQSSYEQYF
TRBJ2-5 | NA | NA | TRBV11-3 | TGTGCCAGCAGCTTAGGAAGTGACAGGAGTTTTCTGGAGACCCAGTACTTC | CASSLGSDRSFLETQYF
TRBJ1-1 | NA | NA | TRBV6-5 | TGTGCCAGCAGCCATGTGGAGTCTGAAGCTTTCTTT | CASSHVESEAFF
TRBJ2-7 | NA | NA | TRBV30 | TGTGCCTGGAGTGAGGGGTCTAGGGCCCTATCCTACGAGCAGTACTTC | CAWSEGSRALSYEQYF
TRBJ1-3 | NA | NA | TRBV5-1 | TGCGCCAGCAGCCCCTCCACCACTGACTCTGGAAACACCATATATTTT | CASSPSTTDSGNTIYF
TRBJ2-5 | once | NA | TRBV18 | TGTGCCAGCTCACCACCACACCCTCAAGAGACCCAGTACTTC | CASSPPHPQETQYF
TRBJ1-2 | NA | NA | TRBV28 | TGTGCCAGCAGTGGGGTGGCGGGGGAACGGTATGGCTACACCTTC | CASSGVAGERYGYTF
TRBJ1-1 | NA | NA | TRBV18 | TGTGCCAGCTCACCGCGCGGGGGCACTGAAGCTTTCTTT | CASSPRGGTEAFF
TRBJ1-2 | many | NA | TRBV19 | TGTGCCAGTAGTAAAGGGGCAGGGACTTTAGGCTATGGCTACACCTTC | CASSKGAGTLGYGYTF
TRBJ1-5 | NA | NA | TRBV6-5 | TGTGCCAGCAAAGCAGGGATCAATCAGCCCCAGCATTTT | CASKAGINQPQHF
TRBJ1-6 | NA | TRBD1 | TRBV11-3 | TGTGCCAGCAGCTTAGCCCGGGACAGCCGGGATTCACCCCTCCACTTT | CASSLARDSRDSPLHF
TRBJ2-3 | NA | TRBD1 | TRBV2 | TGTGCCAAGGGACAGGGGGTTCCAGATACGCAGTATTTT | CAKGQGVPDTQYF
TRBJ2-7 | NA | NA | TRBV7-2 | TGTGCCAGCAGCTTAGCACGGGGGAGACTCTACGAGCAGTACTTC | CASSLARGRLYEQYF
TRBJ2-3 | few | TRBD1 | TRBV6-2/TRBV6-3 | TGTGCCAGCAGCGGACAGGGGCAACGCACAGATACGCAGTATTTT | CASSGQGQRTDTQYF
TRBJ2-3 | NA | TRBD2 | TRBV2 | TGTGCCAGCAGGGCACGGGGGGGAAGCCCACTAGCGGGGGGGCGTACAGATACGCAGTATTTT | CASRARGGSPLAGGRTDTQYF
TRBJ2-7 | NA | TRBD1 | TRBV9 | TGTGCCAGCAGCGTACGTGGGACAGAGTCCTACGAGCAGTACTTC | CASSVRGTESYEQYF
TRBJ2-1 | NA | TRBD2 | TRBV9 | TGTGCCAGCACCGTGGATAGCGGGAGGACCTACCATGAGCAGTTCTTC | CASTVDSGRTYHEQFF
TRBJ1-2 | NA | NA | TRBV29-1 | TGCAGCGTTGAGACAGACACTAACTATGGCTACACCTTC | CSVETDTNYGYTF
TRBJ2-7 | NA | TRBD1 | TRBV29-1 | TGCAGCGTTGAATCGGGACAGGGCTCCTACGAGCAGTACTTC | CSVESGQGSYEQYF
TRBJ2-5 | once | TRBD2 | TRBV2 | TGTGCCAGCAGTGCGGGGGGATTGGAACAAGAGACCCAGTACTTC | CASSAGGLEQETQYF
TRBJ1-1 | NA | NA | TRBV19 | TGTGCCAGTAGTCCTCGGGAGGGGGGAAACACTGAAGCTTTCTTT | CASSPREGGNTEAFF
TRBJ2-4 | NA | TRBD1 | TRBV9 | TGTGCCAGCAGCGCGGGGACAGAAAACATTCAGTACTTC | CASSAGTENIQYF
TRBJ2-2 | NA | TRBD2 | TRBV27 | TGTGCCAGCAGTTTTGATGTAGCGGGGGGGCTGGCCGGGGAGCTGTTTTTT | CASSFDVAGGLAGELFF
TRBJ2-4 | NA | NA | TRBV5-4 | TGTGCCAGCAGCTTGGGTGGTCGGGACATTCAGTACTTC | CASSLGGRDIQYF
TRBJ1-2 | NA | NA | TRBV5-1 | TGCGCCAGCAGCTTGGAGTCGGACACCCGGCGTGGCTACACCTTC | CASSLESDTRRGYTF
TRBJ1-3 | NA | NA | TRBV19 | TGTGCCAGTAGTACTTTGACAGCTGGAAACACCATATATTTT | CASSTLTAGNTIYF
TRBJ1-2 | NA | TRBD1 | TRBV6-5 | TGTGCCATACGGGGGACAGGGGGCTATGGCTACACCTTC | CAIRGTGGYGYTF
TRBJ2-7 | NA | NA | TRBV7-2 | TGTGCCAGCAGCTTATCCTCCTCCTACGAGCAGTACTTC | CASSLSSSYEQYF
TRBJ1-1 | NA | NA | TRBV9 | TGTGCCAGCAGCGTATCGTCCGAGATGAACACTGAAGCTTTCTTT | CASSVSSEMNTEAFF
TRBJ2-7 | NA | NA | TRBV12-3/TRBV12-4 | TGTGCCAGCAGTTTATCGGCCTACGAGCAGTACTTC | CASSLSAYEQYF
TRBJ2-1 | NA | TRBD2 | TRBV2 | TGTGCCAGCAGTCCGCGGACTAGCGGTGGCGATGAGCAGTTCTTC | CASSPRTSGGDEQFF
TRBJ2-7 | few | TRBD1 | TRBV12-3/TRBV12-4 | TGTGCCAGCAGAGCGACAGGGGGCGAACCTTTTTTC | CASRATGGEPFF
TRBJ2-7 | few | TRBD1 | TRBV5-5 | TGTGCCAGCAGCTCCGGTACCGGGACAGTAACCTACGAGCAGTACTTC | CASSSGTGTVTYEQYF
TRBJ2-1 | few | NA | TRBV4-3 | TGCGCCAGCAGCCAAGTTGGGGGCCCGAGAGATGAGCAGTTCTTC | CASSQVGGPRDEQFF
TRBJ2-5 | once | NA | TRBV21-1 | TGTGCCAGCAGCAAAGTCAAGGGGCCAGGGGCCCAGTACTTC | CASSKVKGPGAQYF
TRBJ1-6 | once | TRBD1 | TRBV2 | TGTGCCAGCAGTCTTTGGGACAGGGGGCAGGATTCACCCCTCCACTTT | CASSLWDRGQDSPLHF